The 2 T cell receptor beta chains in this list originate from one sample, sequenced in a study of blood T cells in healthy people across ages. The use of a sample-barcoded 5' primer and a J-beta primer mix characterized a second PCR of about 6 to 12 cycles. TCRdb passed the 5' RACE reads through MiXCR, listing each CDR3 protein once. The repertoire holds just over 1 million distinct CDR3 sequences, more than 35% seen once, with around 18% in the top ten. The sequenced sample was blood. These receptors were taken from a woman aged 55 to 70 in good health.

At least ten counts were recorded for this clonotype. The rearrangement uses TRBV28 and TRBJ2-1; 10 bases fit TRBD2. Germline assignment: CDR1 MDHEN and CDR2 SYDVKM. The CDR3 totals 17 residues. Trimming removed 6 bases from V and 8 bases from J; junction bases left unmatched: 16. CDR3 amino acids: CASSPPPSGSNPDEQFF. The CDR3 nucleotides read TGTGCCAGCAGCCCCCCTCCTAGCGGGAGTAACCCAGATGAGCAGTTCTTC.

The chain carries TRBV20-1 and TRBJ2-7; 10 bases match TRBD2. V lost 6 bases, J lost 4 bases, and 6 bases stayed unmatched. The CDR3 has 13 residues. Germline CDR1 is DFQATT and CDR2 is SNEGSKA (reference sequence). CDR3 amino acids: CSATTSGNYEQYF. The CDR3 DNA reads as TGCAGTGCCACTACTAGCGGGAATTACGAGCAGTACTTC.